The clone carrying this TCR beta chain has ten or more counts. Each CDR3 protein is one row after TCRdb ran MiXCR on the 5' RACE reads. The repertoire holds 65,000 to 80,000 distinct CDR3 sequences, with 17% as singletons. The sample is drawn from a study of neurological immune-mediated disorders. CDR1 and CDR2 (germline): SGHAT, FQNNGV. Trimming stripped 3 bases from V and 2 bases from J, with 15 bases between. CDR3 length: 16 amino acids. What was sequenced was PBMCs. The clonotype comes from a woman aged 40 to 50 in good health. The V gene is TRBV11-2, the J gene TRBJ2-3; D unclear. CDR3 coding DNA: TGTGCCAGCAGCTTCGGACCGCCCGGGTTCACAGATACGCAGTATTTT. Encoded protein: CASSFGPPGFTDTQYF. Supplemented by reference TRBV11-2 and TRBJ2-3, the full variable domain reads EAGVAQSPRYKIIEKRQSVAFWCNPISGHATLYWYQQILGQGPKLLIQFQNNGVVDDSQLPKDRFSAERLKGVDSTLKIQPAKLEDSAVYLCASSFGPPGFTDTQYFGPGTRLTVL.